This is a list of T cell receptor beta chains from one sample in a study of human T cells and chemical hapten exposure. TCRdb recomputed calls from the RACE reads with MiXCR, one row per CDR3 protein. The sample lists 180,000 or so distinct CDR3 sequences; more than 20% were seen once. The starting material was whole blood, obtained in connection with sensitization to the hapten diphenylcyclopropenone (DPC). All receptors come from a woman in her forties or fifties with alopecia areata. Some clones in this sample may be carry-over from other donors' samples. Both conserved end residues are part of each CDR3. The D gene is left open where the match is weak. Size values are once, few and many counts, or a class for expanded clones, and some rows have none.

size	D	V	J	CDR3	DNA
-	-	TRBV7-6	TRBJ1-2	CASSLRKWKYGYTF	TGTGCCAGCAGCTTGCGTAAGTGGAAGTATGGCTACACCTTC
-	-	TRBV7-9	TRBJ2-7	CASSLLGGPGEQYF	TGTGCCAGCAGCCTCCTCGGAGGGCCGGGGGAGCAGTACTTC
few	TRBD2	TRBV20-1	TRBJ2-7	CSGRPGLAYEQYF	TGCAGTGGCAGACCGGGACTAGCCTACGAGCAGTACTTC
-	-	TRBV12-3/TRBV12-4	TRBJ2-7	CASSFDSAGTEQYF	TGTGCCAGCAGTTTTGACTCTGCGGGCACCGAGCAGTACTTC
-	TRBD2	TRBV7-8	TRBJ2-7	CASSRGLAGGPAEQYF	TGTGCCAGCAGCCGCGGACTAGCGGGAGGGCCCGCCGAGCAGTACTTC
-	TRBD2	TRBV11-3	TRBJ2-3	CASSPGVAGGTDTQYF	TGTGCCAGCAGCCCCGGTGTAGCGGGAGGCACAGATACGCAGTATTTT
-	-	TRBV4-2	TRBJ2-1	CASSRRVRDSYNEQFF	TGTGCCAGCAGCCGTCGGGTACGAGACTCCTACAATGAGCAGTTCTTC
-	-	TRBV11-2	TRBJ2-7	CASSLGRTPYEQYF	TGTGCCAGCAGCTTAGGCAGAACTCCCTACGAGCAGTACTTC
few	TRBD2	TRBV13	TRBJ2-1	CASSRGGGLAGGQRQFF	TGTGCCAGCAGCCGAGGTGGGGGACTAGCGGGAGGCCAACGTCAGTTCTTC
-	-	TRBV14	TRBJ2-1	CASSQLTSYNEQFF	TGTGCCAGCAGCCAACTTACAAGTTACAATGAGCAGTTCTTC